This T cell receptor beta chain came from a study of T-cell memory formation after mild COVID-19. Study observations and caveats: Later expanders leaned CD4+, whereas day 15 to 85 contracting clones were balanced CD4/CD8. In pre-infection memory, a portion of responding clones appeared, which suggested that cross-reactive memory joined. The study found contracting CD4+ clones mainly in CM and EM and contracting CD8+ clones in EMRA.

With respect to this clonotype: Its antigen is undetermined.

The germline V gene has CDR1 MNHEY and CDR2 SMNVEV (reference sequence). The junction had 6 bases not matched to a gene; V was cut back by 5 bases and J by 5 bases. The CDR3 consists of 16 residues. Sample barcodes and UMIs were carried by the TCR alpha and TCR beta cDNA libraries that 5'RACE generated with constant-segment primers. One entry per CDR3 protein, called by TCRdb with MiXCR from the 5' RACE reads. Among about 290,000 distinct CDR3 sequences listed, 15% to 20% were seen once. The sequencing input was PBMCs or a T cell subset sorted from them (not recorded which). The receptor was derived from a man aged 18 to 35 who had mild COVID-19 (a few samples of this study predate the infection). Cell type and time point are not known. This sequence joins TRBV27 and TRBJ2-2, with TRBD2 matching over 12 bases. CDR3 in DNA: TGTGCCAGCAGTACCGGACTAGCGGGGTGGACCGGGGAGCTGTTTTTT. Amino acids: CASSTGLAGWTGELFF.